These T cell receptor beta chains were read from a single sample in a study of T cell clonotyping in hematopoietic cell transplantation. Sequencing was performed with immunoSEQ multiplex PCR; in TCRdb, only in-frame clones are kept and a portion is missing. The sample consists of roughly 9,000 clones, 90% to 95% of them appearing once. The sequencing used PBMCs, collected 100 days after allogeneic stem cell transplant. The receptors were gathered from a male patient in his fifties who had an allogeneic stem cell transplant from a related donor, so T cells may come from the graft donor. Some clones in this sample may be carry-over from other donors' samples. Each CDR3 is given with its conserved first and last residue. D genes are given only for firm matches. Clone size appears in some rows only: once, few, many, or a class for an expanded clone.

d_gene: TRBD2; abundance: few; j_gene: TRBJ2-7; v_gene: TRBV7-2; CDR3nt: TGTGCCAGCAGTCCCCTCGGGGGGGACTACGAGCAGTACTTC; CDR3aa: CASSPLGGDYEQYF
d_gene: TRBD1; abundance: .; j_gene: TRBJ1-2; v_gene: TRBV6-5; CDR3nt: TGTGCCAGCATCAGCCGGGACAGGGGTGACGATGGCTACACCTTC; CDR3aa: CASISRDRGDDGYTF
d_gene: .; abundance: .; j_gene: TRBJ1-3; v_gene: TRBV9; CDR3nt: TGTGCCAGCAGCGTAGAACAAGTTGGAAACACCATATATTTT; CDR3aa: CASSVEQVGNTIYF
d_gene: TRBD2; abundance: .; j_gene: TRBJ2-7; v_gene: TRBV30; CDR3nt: TGTGCCTGGAGAGCTCTAGCGGGAGGCCTAGACGAGCAGTACTTC; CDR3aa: CAWRALAGGLDEQYF
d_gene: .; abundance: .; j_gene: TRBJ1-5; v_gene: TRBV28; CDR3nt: TGTGCCAGCAGCCGTAATCAGCCCCAGCATTTT; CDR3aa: CASSRNQPQHF
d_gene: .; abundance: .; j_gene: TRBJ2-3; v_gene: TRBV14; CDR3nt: TGTGCCAGCAGCATTATAAGTGGGGGGAGAGATACGCAGTATTTT; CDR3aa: CASSIISGGRDTQYF
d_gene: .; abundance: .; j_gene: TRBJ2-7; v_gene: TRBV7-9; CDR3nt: TGTGCCAGCAGCTTAGTGCGGGGGCGCCCAGGCGAGCAGTACTTC; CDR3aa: CASSLVRGRPGEQYF
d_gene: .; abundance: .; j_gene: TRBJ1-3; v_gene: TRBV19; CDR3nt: TGTGCCAGTAGTATAGATCACGGAAACACCATATATTTT; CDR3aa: CASSIDHGNTIYF
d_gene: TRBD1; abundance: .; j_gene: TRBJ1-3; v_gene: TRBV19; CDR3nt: TGTGCCAGTAGTCGGGACAGGGGGCGTGGAAACACCATATATTTT; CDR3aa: CASSRDRGRGNTIYF
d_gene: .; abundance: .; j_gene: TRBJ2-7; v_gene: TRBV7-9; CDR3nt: TGTGCCAGCAGCGTCACCCGCCGAGAGGCGGGCGAGCAGTACTTC; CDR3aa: CASSVTRREAGEQYF
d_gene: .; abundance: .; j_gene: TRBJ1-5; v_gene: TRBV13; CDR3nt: TGTGCCAGCAGCTTAGGCCGAAGCTATTTGGGTCAGCCCCAGCATTTT; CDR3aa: CASSLGRSYLGQPQHF
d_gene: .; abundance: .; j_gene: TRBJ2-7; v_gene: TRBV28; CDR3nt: TGTGCCAGCAGTCGTCTCCGGGACGCCCATATCCAAGAGCAGTACTTC; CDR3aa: CASSRLRDAHIQEQYF
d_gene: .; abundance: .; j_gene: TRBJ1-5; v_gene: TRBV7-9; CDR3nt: TGTGCCAGCAGCCTCGACAGGCTGGGAAATCAGCCCCAGCATTTT; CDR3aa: CASSLDRLGNQPQHF
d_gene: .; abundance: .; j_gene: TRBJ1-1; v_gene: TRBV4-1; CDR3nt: TGCGCCAGCAGCCGAGGGGGGGTCACTGAAGCTTTCTTT; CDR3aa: CASSRGGVTEAFF